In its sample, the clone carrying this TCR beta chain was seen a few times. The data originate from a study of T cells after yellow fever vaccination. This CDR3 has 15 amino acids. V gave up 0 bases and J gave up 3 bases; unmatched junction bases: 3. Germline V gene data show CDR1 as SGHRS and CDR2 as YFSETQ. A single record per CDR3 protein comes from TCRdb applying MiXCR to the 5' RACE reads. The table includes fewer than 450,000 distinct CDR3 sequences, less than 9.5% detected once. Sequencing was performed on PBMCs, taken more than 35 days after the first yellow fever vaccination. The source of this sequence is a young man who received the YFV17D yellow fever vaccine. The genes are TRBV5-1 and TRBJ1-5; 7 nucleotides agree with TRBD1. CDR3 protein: CASSLETGVNQPQHF. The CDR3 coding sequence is TGCGCCAGCAGCTTGGAAACAGGGGTCAATCAGCCCCAGCATTTT.